Presented here are 20 T cell receptor beta chains from one specimen sequenced in a study of T cell changes during pregnancy in multiple sclerosis. The data were produced by immunoSEQ multiplex PCR, yet TCRdb's version contains in-frame clones alone and is incomplete. This sample has more than 85,000 clones, with around 93% found just once. The sequencing here drew on peripheral blood, taken before pregnancy. The receptors originated from a female donor with multiple sclerosis, enrolled in a pregnancy study.

The rearrangement links TRBV6-1 to TRBJ2-2, with 8 bases fitting TRBD1. CDR3 length: 14 amino acids. V shed 4 bases and J 5 bases; nucleotides not matched to a gene: 3. Germline lookup yields CDR1 MNHNS and CDR2 SASEGT. The CDR3 nucleotides read TGTGCCAGCAGTGCCACAGGGGGAACCGGGGAGCTGTTTTTT. Translation gives CASSATGGTGELFF.

The V and J genes are TRBV4-1 and TRBJ2-7; the D is unclear. CDR3 length: 14 amino acids. Germline V lookup: CDR1 MGHRA, CDR2 YSYEKL. V lost 4 bases to trimming and J lost 3 bases, with 13 bases between them. The CDR3 is CASSPVGRSYEQYF. CDR3 nucleotides: TGCGCCAGCAGCCCGGTGGGCCGAAGCTACGAGCAGTACTTC.

This chain connects TRBV27 to TRBJ2-7; D is perhaps TRBD1 (6 bases). Germline-derived CDR1 and CDR2 are MNHEY and SMNVEV (reference sequence). The CDR3 covers 12 residues. The V and J ends lost 5 bases and 5 bases respectively, with 10 bases between them. Here the CDR3 reads CASSVAGDEQYF. CDR3 DNA sequence: TGTGCCAGCAGTGTCGCAGGGGACGAGCAGTACTTC.

This clone was recorded once. The chain combines TRBV6-1 with TRBJ2-6; tentatively, D is TRBD2 (5 bases). The CDR3 runs to 15 residues. V was trimmed by 6 bases and J by 1 base, leaving 10 bases between them. Germline V gene lookup returns CDR1 MNHNS and CDR2 SASEGT. The CDR3 coding sequence is TGTGCCAGCAGACCTTGGGAGTCTGGGGCCAACGTCCTGACTTTC. This sequence encodes CASRPWESGANVLTF.

V gene TRBV11-2 combines with J gene TRBJ2-7; 10 positions agree with TRBD2. With 5 bases clipped from V and 0 bases from J, the junction kept 7 bases outside the gene matches. The germline CDR1 and CDR2 sequences are SGHAT and FQNNGV. The CDR3 runs 16 residues. This chain's CDR3 is CASSGRGLAASYEQYF. The CDR3 nucleotides are TGTGCCAGCAGCGGACGCGGACTAGCGGCCTCCTACGAGCAGTACTTC.

The gene calls are TRBV19 and TRBJ2-7; 8 positions match TRBD1. The CDR3 runs to 15 residues. Trimming at V came to 3 bases and at J to 2 bases, leaving 6 bases not matched to a gene. The germline CDR1 and CDR2 sequences are LNHDA and SQIVND (reference sequence). CDR3 amino acids: CASSIAQGATYEQYF. The CDR3 DNA is TGTGCCAGTAGTATCGCCCAGGGGGCGACCTACGAGCAGTACTTC. Drawing the rest from reference TRBV19 and TRBJ2-7, the complete variable domain is DGGITQSPKYLFRKEGQNVTLSCEQNLNHDAMYWYRQDPGQGLRLIYYSQIVNDFQKGDIAEGYSVSREKKESFPLTVTSAQKNPTAFYLCASSIAQGATYEQYFGPGTRLTVT.

The chain recombines TRBV7-6 with TRBJ1-5; 9 nucleotides line up with TRBD1. CDR1 is SGHVS and CDR2 is FNYEAQ in the germline V gene. The junction had 7 bases not matched to a gene; V was cut back by 5 bases and J by 5 bases. The CDR3 sequence is 15 residues long. CDR3 sequence (DNA): TGTGCCAGCAGCCAGGACAGGGGAAGGGATCAGCCCCAGCATTTT. Its protein is CASSQDRGRDQPQHF.

The CDR3 sequence: CASSPGQGVVGNTIYF. CDR3 nucleotides: TGTGCCAGCTCACCGGGACAGGGGGTTGTTGGAAACACCATATATTTT. V is TRBV18 and J is TRBJ1-3; 11 bases agree with TRBD1. Germline V gene sequence: CDR1 KGHSH, CDR2 LQKENI. V shed 3 bases, J shed 3 bases, and the junction held 4 bases outside the gene matches. The CDR3 has 16 residues.

The chain joins TRBV29-1 to TRBJ1-1; D is unresolved. CDR3 length: 12 amino acids. V was clipped by 4 bases and J by 4 bases, with 10 bases between them. Per the germline V gene, CDR1 is SQVTM and CDR2 is ANQGSEA. The CDR3 here is CSVVSVTTEAFF. Written as DNA, the CDR3 is TGCAGCGTTGTTTCAGTCACCACTGAAGCTTTCTTT.

On this clone itself: The junction departs from germline at one end; a sequencing error may be responsible. The chain is built from TRBV5-1 and TRBJ1-3; 9 nucleotides match TRBD1. The CDR3 totals 16 residues. Germline CDR1 is SGHRS and CDR2 is YFSETQ. The CDR3: CASSLGPGQGRNTIYF. The CDR3 DNA follows: TGCGCCAGCAGTTTGGGACCGGGACAGGGACGAAACACCATATATTTT.

The J gene is TRBJ2-3, the V gene TRBV4-2, with D possibly matching TRBD1 (6 bases). The length of the CDR3 is 16 residues. Germline-derived CDR1 and CDR2 are LGHNA and YNFKEQ. The V and J ends lost 5 bases and 1 base respectively, with 16 bases between them. In DNA form, the CDR3 reads TGTGCCAGCAGCGCCGAGGGGGTTCCCCGCACAGATACGCAGTATTTT. This codes for CASSAEGVPRTDTQYF.

The chain is built from TRBV27 and TRBJ2-2, with TRBD1 identical over 8 bases. V lost 8 bases to trimming and J lost 1 base; unmatched junction nucleotides: 12. Germline loops: CDR1 MNHEY, CDR2 SMNVEV (reference sequence). The CDR3 runs to 17 residues. The CDR3 spells CASGHLRTGMNTGELFF. The CDR3 nucleotides read TGTGCCAGCGGTCATCTTAGGACAGGGATGAACACCGGGGAGCTGTTTTTT.

The genes are TRBV6-1 and TRBJ1-1; TRBD1 might be the D (5 bases). Trimming left V 1 base short and J 11 bases short, with 11 bases between. The germline V gene encodes CDR1 MNHNS and CDR2 SASEGT. CDR3 length equals 12 residues. CDR3 sequence: CASSEVQGAAFF. As DNA, the CDR3 is TGTGCCAGCAGTGAAGTGCAGGGTGCGGCTTTCTTT.

The CDR3 loop reads CASSGLLARRYEQYF. CDR3 DNA: TGTGCCAGCAGCGGATTACTAGCGCGGAGGTACGAGCAGTACTTC. The rearrangement links TRBV7-9 to TRBJ2-7; 7 positions agree with TRBD2. The ends lost 5 bases at V and 4 bases at J; junction bases unmatched: 11. The CDR3 has 15 amino acids. The germline V gene has CDR1 SEHNR and CDR2 FQNEAQ (reference sequence).

CDR3 coding DNA: TGTGCCAGCAGTTACGGGACAGGAGGGTCTTCAGATACGCAGTATTTT. It yields the protein CASSYGTGGSSDTQYF. The chain employs TRBV6-6 and TRBJ2-3; the match to TRBD1 covers 8 bases. The J segment lost 4 bases and the V segment lost 2 bases, leaving 8 bases of the junction unmatched. Germline values: CDR1 MNHNY, CDR2 SVGAGI (reference sequence). This CDR3 is built from 16 residues.

V usage is TRBV11-2 and J usage is TRBJ2-4, with 8 bases fitting TRBD1. After removal of 5 bases from V and 1 base from J, the junction contained 4 bases not matched to a gene. The CDR3 runs 15 residues. Germline values: CDR1 SGHAT, CDR2 FQNNGV. CDR3 sequence (DNA): TGTGCCAGCAGCCCCCAGGGGGCTGCCAAAAACATTCAGTACTTC. This codes for CASSPQGAAKNIQYF. The full variable domain, with the rest looked up from reference TRBV11-2 and TRBJ2-4, is EAGVAQSPRYKIIEKRQSVAFWCNPISGHATLYWYQQILGQGPKLLIQFQNNGVVDDSQLPKDRFSAERLKGVDSTLKIQPAKLEDSAVYLCASSPQGAAKNIQYFGAGTRLSVL.

V is TRBV4-1 and J is TRBJ1-3; 7 bases are shared with TRBD1. V lost 1 base to trimming and J lost 4 bases; unmatched junction nucleotides: 4. The CDR3 has 15 residues. Germline assignment: CDR1 MGHRA and CDR2 YSYEKL. The CDR3, as DNA: TGCGCCAGCAGCCAAGTTCAGGGGGTCGGAAACACCATATATTTT. It translates to CASSQVQGVGNTIYF.

The rearrangement joins TRBV2 to TRBJ2-7; no reliable D call. The CDR3 consists of 13 residues. The V end lost 6 bases, the J end lost 3 bases, and 12 bases lay between the germline ends. From germline, CDR1 is SNHLY and CDR2 FYNNEI. The DNA of the CDR3 is TGTGCCAGCAGCCAGATCATCCTCTACGAGCAGTACTTC. The encoded protein is CASSQIILYEQYF.

V and J are TRBV4-2 and TRBJ2-1; tentatively, D is TRBD2 (6 bases). From germline, CDR1 is LGHNA and CDR2 YNFKEQ. V shed 5 bases and J shed 5 bases, with 10 bases lying between them. The CDR3 is made up of 13 amino acids. The CDR3 DNA reads TGTGCCAGCAGCAGGGGACTGAACAATGAGCAGTTCTTC. Amino acids: CASSRGLNNEQFF.

This chain links TRBV7-2 with TRBJ1-4, with 9 bases identical to TRBD1. J was trimmed by 5 bases and V by 3 bases; bases with no gene match: 1. The CDR3 is made up of 14 amino acids. The germline V gene encodes CDR1 SGHTA and CDR2 FQGNSA. CDR3 DNA sequence: TGTGCCAGCAGCTTGGACAGGGGAAATGAAAAACTGTTTTTT. It codes for CASSLDRGNEKLFF.